This entry lists 24 T cell receptor beta chains sequenced from one sample in a study of blood T cell repertoires in COVID-19. Profiled with immunoSEQ multiplex PCR; TCRdb holds only in-frame clones, not every one. The data hold over 95,000 clones, with about 85% observed a single time. Sequenced input: peripheral blood. Source of these receptors: a man aged 50 or older with acute or convalescent COVID-19.

The rearrangement uses TRBV3-1 (or the pseudogene TRBV3-2) and TRBJ1-3; a possible D gene is TRBD1 (5 bases). Germline V gene sequence: CDR1 LGHDT, CDR2 YNNKEL (reference sequence). The V gene lost 10 bases and the J gene lost 3 bases, with 10 bases spanning the gap. The CDR3 length is 12 residues. In DNA, the CDR3 is TGTGCCACCGGGGGTAATGGAAACACCATATATTTT. It is translated as CATGGNGNTIYF.

The chain recombines TRBV7-6 with TRBJ1-1; TRBD1 agrees at 7 bases. CDR3 length equals 11 residues. CDR1 SGHVS and CDR2 FNYEAQ come from the germline V gene. The CDR3 DNA follows: TGTGTGGCGGGGACAGCCCTAAGGGCTTTCTTT. Its protein product is CVAGTALRAFF. Variable domain in full (rest from reference TRBV7-6 and TRBJ1-1): GAGVSQSPRYKVTKRGQDVALRCDPISGHVSLYWYRQALGQGPEFLTYFNYEAQQDKSGLPNDRFSAERPEGSISTLTIQRTEQRDSAMYRCVAGTALRAFFGQGTRLTVV.

The chain carries TRBV5-4 and TRBJ1-4; 10 bases line up with TRBD1. The CDR3 length is 18 residues. Trimming took 0 bases from V and 7 from J; bases not matched to a gene: 12. CDR1 and CDR2 from the germline V gene are SGHNT and YYREEE (reference sequence). The CDR3 loop reads CASSLGRDRGPSGEKLFF. Here the CDR3 DNA reads TGTGCCAGCAGCTTGGGTCGGGACAGGGGCCCCTCCGGTGAAAAACTGTTTTTT.

The chain joins TRBV6-1 to TRBJ1-6, with D possibly being TRBD1 (5 bases). The germline V gene encodes CDR1 MNHNS and CDR2 SASEGT. Between the trimmed V and J ends, which lost 4 bases and 6 bases, there was a span of 19 bases. CDR3 length equals 17 residues. DNA for the CDR3: TGTGCCAGCAGTGGCGCGCGGGGGTCTCCTATTAATTCACCCCTCCACTTT. Protein product: CASSGARGSPINSPLHF.

The chain joins TRBV11-2 to TRBJ1-1; TRBD1 might be the D (5 bases). Germline V gene sequence: CDR1 SGHAT, CDR2 FQNNGV. Trimming stripped 4 bases from V and 14 bases from J, with 14 bases between. CDR3 size: 11 residues. CDR3 DNA: TGTGCCAGCAGCTCCGGCGGGGCGGGATTCTTT. Translation gives CASSSGGAGFF.

The J gene is TRBJ1-2, the V gene TRBV5-5; D is perhaps TRBD1 (5 bases). Germline CDR1 is SGHKS and CDR2 is YYEKEE (reference sequence). V shed 0 bases and J shed 4 bases, with 13 bases lying between them. The CDR3 is 15 residues long. As DNA, the CDR3 is TGTGCCAGCAGCTTGGCTACAACAGGATCCTATGGCTACACCTTC. Its protein is CASSLATTGSYGYTF.

This chain links TRBV11-2 with TRBJ2-7, with D unresolved. The V end was cut by 5 bases, the J end by 8 bases, with 16 bases between. CDR3 length: 13 amino acids. The V gene's germline CDR1 is SGHAT and CDR2 FQNNGV. DNA for the CDR3: TGTGCCAGCAGCCATTCGAGGATCCCCCAGCAGTACTTC. As protein: CASSHSRIPQQYF.

V and J are TRBV4-1 and TRBJ1-2; 7 bases are shared with TRBD1. In germline, CDR1 is MGHRA, CDR2 YSYEKL. V lost 2 bases and J lost 2; bases outside the gene matches: 17. The CDR3 length is 19 residues. The CDR3 nucleotides read TGCGCCAGCAGCCAACCGGGACAGCGGAACAAACCTTTAAACTATGGCTACACCTTC. Amino acids: CASSQPGQRNKPLNYGYTF.

In this sample, this clone turned up once. The chain combines TRBV19 with TRBJ1-2; TRBD1 is a possible D gene (6 bases). The germline V gene encodes CDR1 LNHDA and CDR2 SQIVND (reference sequence). This CDR3 spans 13 amino acids. V dropped 6 bases and J dropped 8 bases, with 16 bases sitting between them. CDR3 protein: CASSDNRVGGYTF. As DNA, the CDR3 is TGTGCCAGTAGCGACAACAGGGTGGGCGGCTACACCTTC.

V is TRBV19 and J is TRBJ1-2; TRBD1 matches 10 bases. The ends lost 8 bases at V and 4 bases at J; junction bases unmatched: 7. The CDR3 is made up of 14 amino acids. Germline lookup yields CDR1 LNHDA and CDR2 SQIVND (reference sequence). As DNA, the CDR3 is TGTGCCAGTTGGGACAGGGGAGATTCCTATGGCTACACCTTC. This encodes CASWDRGDSYGYTF.

The rearrangement links TRBV4-1 to TRBJ2-2, with 9 bases that match TRBD1. Trimming cost V 5 bases and J 5 bases; bases outside gene matches: 6. Looked up from germline, CDR1 is MGHRA and CDR2 is YSYEKL. CDR3 length: 15 amino acids. Here the CDR3 DNA reads TGCGCCAGCAGCGTATGGGACAGGGCAACCGGGGAGCTGTTTTTT. It encodes CASSVWDRATGELFF.

The gene calls are TRBV9 and TRBJ1-2; TRBD1 matches 11 bases. CDR3 size: 15 residues. The germline gives CDR1 SGDLS, CDR2 YYNGEE. J lost 7 bases, V lost 3 bases, and 8 bases had no gene match. The chain's CDR3 is CASSAVPDRGLGYTF. As DNA, the CDR3 is TGTGCCAGCAGCGCCGTACCGGACAGGGGGCTTGGCTACACCTTC. Full variable domain (missing parts from reference TRBV9 and TRBJ1-2): DSGVTQTPKHLITATGQRVTLRCSPRSGDLSVYWYQQSLDQGLQFLIQYYNGEERAKGNILERFSAQQFPDLHSELNLSSLELGDSALYFCASSAVPDRGLGYTFGSGTRLTVV.

The chain is built from TRBV3-1 (or the pseudogene TRBV3-2) and TRBJ1-5, with 8 bases fitting TRBD1. Looked up from germline, CDR1 is LGHDT and CDR2 is YNNKEL (reference sequence). V lost 4 bases and J lost 2; bases outside the gene matches: 4. CDR3 length: 15 amino acids. The CDR3 sequence is CASSPGQGGNQPQHF. CDR3 sequence (DNA): TGTGCCAGCAGCCCAGGACAGGGAGGCAATCAGCCCCAGCATTTT.

This clone came up a few times. The rearrangement links TRBV29-1 to TRBJ2-6, with 7 bases matching TRBD1. Germline CDR1 and CDR2: SQVTM and ANQGSEA. This CDR3 is built from 14 residues. After removal of 6 bases from V and 2 bases from J, the junction contained 4 bases not matched to a gene. CDR3 amino acids: CSVGTGAGANVLTF. The CDR3 DNA reads as TGCAGCGTGGGAACAGGGGCTGGGGCCAACGTCCTGACTTTC.

This sequence joins TRBV2 and TRBJ1-4; D not certain. Trimming stripped 4 bases from V and 4 bases from J, with 7 bases between. The CDR3 runs 13 residues. Germline-derived CDR1 and CDR2 are SNHLY and FYNNEI. CDR3 nucleotides: TGTGCCAGCAGTGGTATACTTAATGAAAAACTGTTTTTT. Encoded protein: CASSGILNEKLFF.

The gene calls are TRBV2 and TRBJ1-3; D perhaps matches TRBD1 (5 bases). The germline V and J ends were trimmed by 6 bases and 2 bases, with 14 bases remaining between them. CDR1 and CDR2 (germline): SNHLY, FYNNEI. CDR3 length equals 15 residues. The CDR3 region has the DNA TGTGCCAGCAGGGGGACGGGGGGAGCTGGAAACACCATATATTTT. Amino acids: CASRGTGGAGNTIYF.

The V call is TRBV4-1, the J call TRBJ2-1; the match to TRBD1 covers 8 bases. Germline lookup yields CDR1 MGHRA and CDR2 YSYEKL. The length of the CDR3 is 16 residues. With 5 bases clipped from V and 1 base from J, the junction kept 7 bases outside the gene matches. The CDR3 spells CASSLTGAMSYNEQFF. The CDR3 DNA reads as TGCGCCAGCAGCTTGACAGGGGCAATGTCCTACAATGAGCAGTTCTTC.

The chain links TRBV28 to TRBJ2-2; D is perhaps TRBD1 (7 bases). The CDR3 spans 16 residues. Germline loops: CDR1 MDHEN, CDR2 SYDVKM. V was pared by 1 base and J by 1 base, with 10 bases between. The CDR3 region is CASSLSQGGNTGELFF. The CDR3 region has the DNA TGTGCCAGCAGTTTATCCCAGGGGGGGAACACCGGGGAGCTGTTTTTT. Complete variable domain (other parts from reference TRBV28 and TRBJ2-2): DVKVTQSSRYLVKRTGEKVFLECVQDMDHENMFWYRQDPGLGLRLIYFSYDVKMKEKGDIPEGYSVSREKKERFSLILESASTNQTSMYLCASSLSQGGNTGELFFGEGSRLTVL.

V gene TRBV9 combines with J gene TRBJ1-2; tentatively, D is TRBD1 (5 bases). Trimming removed 3 bases from V and 4 bases from J, with 13 bases in between. The CDR3 has 14 amino acids. Germline CDR1 reads SGDLS; CDR2 reads YYNGEE. CDR3 sequence reads: CASSGGEGPYGYTF. The CDR3 nucleotides are TGTGCCAGCAGCGGGGGGGAAGGACCCTATGGCTACACCTTC.

This chain uses TRBV28 with TRBJ1-1, with 9 bases fitting TRBD1. This CDR3 has 19 amino acids. V dropped 5 bases and J dropped 4; count of bases not matched to a gene: 20. Germline CDR1 reads MDHEN; CDR2 reads SYDVKM. CDR3 sequence: CASSGWSQDRGTLGTEAFF. The CDR3 nucleotides are TGTGCCAGCAGTGGTTGGAGTCAGGACAGGGGAACATTAGGCACTGAAGCTTTCTTT. Complete variable domain (other parts from reference TRBV28 and TRBJ1-1): DVKVTQSSRYLVKRTGEKVFLECVQDMDHENMFWYRQDPGLGLRLIYFSYDVKMKEKGDIPEGYSVSREKKERFSLILESASTNQTSMYLCASSGWSQDRGTLGTEAFFGQGTRLTVV.

This clone was recorded a few times. The rearrangement uses TRBV27 and TRBJ1-6; 8 bases align to TRBD1. Germline trimming cut 5 bases from V and 9 bases from J; bases unmatched to any gene: 6. Germline V lookup: CDR1 MNHEY, CDR2 SMNVEV (reference sequence). CDR3 length: 14 residues. The CDR3 DNA reads as TGTGCCAGCAGTATGGACAGGGCGGGTTCACCCCTCCACTTT. This codes for CASSMDRAGSPLHF.

V is TRBV28 and J is TRBJ2-7, with D unclear. The V end was cut by 6 bases, the J end by 3 bases, with 6 bases between. Germline assignment: CDR1 MDHEN and CDR2 SYDVKM. The CDR3 sequence is 11 residues long. In nucleotides, the CDR3 is TGTGCCAGCAGCCGCGACTACGAGCAGTACTTC. Its translation: CASSRDYEQYF.

The chain couples TRBV12-3 or TRBV12-4 to TRBJ1-1, with D unresolved. V lost 6 bases, J lost 1 base, and 9 bases lay in between. This CDR3 region has 13 residues. The DNA of the CDR3 is TGTGCCAGCAGCCAACAGACGAACACTGAAGCTTTCTTT. Amino acid sequence: CASSQQTNTEAFF.

J is TRBJ1-1 and V is TRBV19, with D hard to call. Trimming removed 10 bases from V and 8 bases from J, with 11 bases in between. Per the germline V gene, CDR1 is LNHDA and CDR2 is SQIVND (reference sequence). This CDR3 comprises 10 residues. The CDR3 region has the DNA TGTGCCATCCCTTGGCCGGAAGCTTTCTTT. Translation: CAIPWPEAFF.